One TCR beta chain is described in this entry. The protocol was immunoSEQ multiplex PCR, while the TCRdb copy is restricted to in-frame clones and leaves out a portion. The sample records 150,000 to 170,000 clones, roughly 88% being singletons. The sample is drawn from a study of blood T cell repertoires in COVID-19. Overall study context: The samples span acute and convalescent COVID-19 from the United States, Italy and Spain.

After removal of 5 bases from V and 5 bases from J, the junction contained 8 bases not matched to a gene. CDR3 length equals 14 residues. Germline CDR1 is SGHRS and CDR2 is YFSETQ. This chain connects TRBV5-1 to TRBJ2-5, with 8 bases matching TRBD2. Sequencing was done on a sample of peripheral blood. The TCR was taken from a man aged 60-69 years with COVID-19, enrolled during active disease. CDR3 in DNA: TGCGCCAGCAGTTTGCCCGGGGGGGACGAGACCCAGTACTTC. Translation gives CASSLPGGDETQYF.